These 32 T cell receptor beta chains share one sample of origin, sequenced in a study of blood T cell repertoires in COVID-19. Profiled with immunoSEQ multiplex PCR; TCRdb holds only in-frame clones, not every one. The sample carries 200,000 or so clones, about nine tenths recorded once. Sequenced: peripheral blood. The receptors here all came from a man aged 30 to 45 with COVID-19, enrolled during active disease.

J is TRBJ2-1 and V is TRBV2, with TRBD1 matching 7 bases. Germline V gives CDR1 SNHLY, CDR2 FYNNEI. CDR3 length: 13 amino acids. J lost 2 bases, V lost 10 bases, and 5 bases had no gene match. The CDR3 DNA sequence: TGTGCCATTAACAGGGGAGCCTACAATGAGCAGTTCTTC. Translating gives CAINRGAYNEQFF.

The chain recombines TRBV7-3 with TRBJ2-6, with D possibly matching TRBD2 (6 bases). From germline, CDR1 is SGHTA and CDR2 FQGTGA. Trimming left V 5 bases short and J 3 bases short, with 20 bases between. The CDR3 extends over 18 amino acids. CDR3 protein: CASSRIGPGEGGANVLTF. CDR3 sequence (DNA): TGTGCCAGCAGCCGAATTGGCCCGGGGGAAGGTGGGGCCAACGTCCTGACTTTC.

The chain couples TRBV6-5 to TRBJ1-2; D unresolved. V was shortened by 2 bases and J by 7 bases, with 14 bases between the two germline ends. Germline CDR1 MNHEY, CDR2 SVGAGI. The CDR3 is 14 amino acids. The CDR3 region has the DNA TGTGCCAGCAGTTACACTCGGTGGTCAGGTGGCTACACCTTC. Translation gives CASSYTRWSGGYTF.

This clone was recorded once. V gene TRBV9 combines with J gene TRBJ1-4; D is uncertain. Germline V gives CDR1 SGDLS, CDR2 YYNGEE. The length of the CDR3 is 15 residues. V lost 4 bases, J lost 7 bases, and 17 bases lay in between. CDR3 sequence: CASSFSPTTSEKLFF. Here the CDR3 DNA reads TGTGCCAGCAGCTTCAGCCCTACTACTTCTGAAAAACTGTTTTTT.

This chain links TRBV6-6 with TRBJ2-7, with a weak D call TRBD1 (5 bases). This CDR3 comprises 15 residues. With 10 bases removed from V and 2 bases from J, the gap between germline ends came to 21 bases. The germline V gene has CDR1 MNHNY and CDR2 SVGAGI (reference sequence). DNA of the CDR3: TGTGCCACCTTACCTATGACAGTAAATACCTACGAGCAGTACTTC. Translated, it gives CATLPMTVNTYEQYF.

This clone was detected a few times. V is TRBV7-2 and J is TRBJ2-1; the match to TRBD2 covers 8 bases. The CDR3 totals 13 residues. The V segment lost 5 bases and the J segment 9 bases; nucleotides outside the gene matches: 6. CDR1 is SGHTA and CDR2 is FQGNSA in the germline V gene. The CDR3 region is CASSPGLVVEQFF. The CDR3 DNA follows: TGTGCCAGCAGCCCGGGACTAGTTGTTGAGCAGTTCTTC.

The gene calls are TRBV18 and TRBJ1-2; 7 bases line up with TRBD1. The CDR3 spans 13 residues. Trimming at V came to 5 bases and at J to 4 bases, leaving 4 bases not matched to a gene. CDR1 and CDR2 (germline): KGHSH, LQKENI. CDR3 sequence: CASSTGDGYGYTF. Written as DNA, the CDR3 is TGTGCCAGCTCAACAGGGGACGGCTATGGCTACACCTTC. The complete variable domain, with remaining parts taken from reference TRBV18 and TRBJ1-2, reads NAGVMQNPRHLVRRRGQEARLRCSPMKGHSHVYWYRQLPEEGLKFMVYLQKENIIDESGMPKERFSAEFPKEGPSILRIQQVVRGDSAAYFCASSTGDGYGYTFGSGTRLTVV.

The DNA for the CDR3 is TGTGCCAGCTCCCACGGGGGGGCCGTAGCCTATGGCTACACCTTC. Translated, it gives CASSHGGAVAYGYTF. The rearrangement joins TRBV6-6 to TRBJ1-2; TRBD1 is a possible D gene (6 bases). Germline CDR1 and CDR2: MNHNY and SVGAGI (reference sequence). CDR3 size: 15 residues. Trimming pared 8 bases from V and 4 bases from J, leaving 20 bases between.

CDR3: CASKADRVWNEQFF. CDR3 coding DNA: TGTGCCAGCAAGGCGGACAGGGTATGGAATGAGCAGTTCTTC. J is TRBJ2-1 and V is TRBV28; 8 nucleotides align to TRBD1. Germline lookup yields CDR1 MDHEN and CDR2 SYDVKM. The CDR3 length is 14 residues. The V and J ends lost 7 bases and 7 bases, in that order; junction bases with no gene match: 9.

V and J are TRBV10-3 and TRBJ1-2; D remains unclear. The length of the CDR3 is 14 residues. The germline CDR1 and CDR2 sequences are ENHRY and SYGVKD. Between the trimmed V and J ends, which lost 0 bases and 2 bases, there was a span of 7 bases. In DNA, the CDR3 is TGTGCCATCAGTGAGTCGAACTCAAACTATGGCTACACCTTC. Its protein is CAISESNSNYGYTF.

This chain links TRBV9 with TRBJ2-7; TRBD2 agrees at 11 bases. The CDR3 covers 15 residues. Germline loops: CDR1 SGDLS, CDR2 YYNGEE. The V segment lost 2 bases and the J segment 4 bases; nucleotides outside the gene matches: 5. CDR3 nucleotides: TGTGCCAGCAGCGTTAGCGGGGGGGCCGTGTACGAGCAGTACTTC. Protein product: CASSVSGGAVYEQYF.

CDR3 in amino acids: CAITGTPSSYEQYF. CDR3 nucleotides: TGTGCCATCACCGGGACTCCTTCTTCCTACGAGCAGTACTTC. This chain connects TRBV10-3 to TRBJ2-7; D might be TRBD2 (6 bases). There are 14 residues in the CDR3. CDR1 ENHRY and CDR2 SYGVKD come from the germline V gene. V was trimmed by 7 bases and J by 1 base, leaving 14 bases between them.

V and J are TRBV6-5 and TRBJ1-2; no clear D. The CDR3 totals 15 residues. Germline V gene data show CDR1 as MNHEY and CDR2 as SVGAGI. V dropped 5 bases and J dropped 2 bases, with 15 bases sitting between them. CDR3 sequence reads: CASSPTWEGNYGYTF. In DNA, the CDR3 is TGTGCCAGCAGTCCAACCTGGGAGGGAAACTATGGCTACACCTTC.

This chain uses TRBV9 with TRBJ2-7, with 10 bases lining up with TRBD1. The CDR3 extends over 16 amino acids. Trimming cost V 2 bases and J 2 bases; bases outside gene matches: 7. Germline loops: CDR1 SGDLS, CDR2 YYNGEE. The DNA of the CDR3 is TGTGCCAGCAGCGTTCGGGACAGGGGTACTACCTACGAGCAGTACTTC. The encoded protein is CASSVRDRGTTYEQYF.

The rearrangement links TRBV29-1 to TRBJ2-1, with D perhaps TRBD1 (6 bases). Germline CDR1 and CDR2: SQVTM and ANQGSEA. CDR3 size: 14 residues. Trimming shortened V by 6 bases and J by 5 bases, and 17 bases separated the two germline ends. The CDR3 DNA follows: TGCAGCGTGGAACAGGGACAAATAAACAATGAGCAGTTCTTC. As protein: CSVEQGQINNEQFF.

This chain joins TRBV6-5 and TRBJ1-1, with D uncertain. CDR1 and CDR2 from the germline V gene are MNHEY and SVGAGI. V lost 5 bases, J lost 1 base, and 8 bases lay in between. The CDR3 sequence is 13 residues long. The CDR3 DNA follows: TGTGCCAGCAGTCCGGGAAGGAACACTGAAGCTTTCTTT. Amino acid sequence: CASSPGRNTEAFF.

This rearrangement joins TRBV3-1 (or the pseudogene TRBV3-2) to TRBJ1-4; TRBD1 is a possible D gene (5 bases). Looked up from germline, CDR1 is LGHDT and CDR2 is YNNKEL (reference sequence). V lost 6 bases and J lost 0, with 8 bases in between. The CDR3 consists of 14 residues. The CDR3 sequence: CASRRDSTNEKLFF. As DNA, the CDR3 is TGTGCCAGCAGAAGGGACTCAACTAATGAAAAACTGTTTTTT.

The V call is TRBV10-2, the J call TRBJ2-3, with 8 nucleotides matching TRBD2. Losses at the gene ends were 3 bases for V and 2 bases for J; bases not matched to a gene: 7. The CDR3 has 16 residues. The germline CDR1 and CDR2 sequences are WSHSY and SAAADI. CDR3: CASSDSGRGATDTQYF. CDR3 nucleotides: TGCGCCAGCAGTGATTCTGGGCGGGGGGCCACAGATACGCAGTATTTT.

V usage is TRBV10-2 and J usage is TRBJ1-2; D is perhaps TRBD1 (6 bases). Trimming cost V 5 bases and J 0 bases, with 10 bases left between them. Looked up from germline, CDR1 is WSHSY and CDR2 is SAAADI. The CDR3 sequence is 14 residues long. The CDR3 bases are TGCGCCAGCAGTTTGGACAGTGCTAACTATGGCTACACCTTC. It yields the protein CASSLDSANYGYTF.

The rearrangement joins TRBV27 to TRBJ1-2; possibly TRBD1 for D (6 bases). V shed 0 bases and J shed 2 bases, with 7 bases lying between them. The CDR3 contains 14 residues. Looked up from germline, CDR1 is MNHEY and CDR2 is SMNVEV (reference sequence). The CDR3 sequence: CASSLSQGNYGYTF. CDR3 in DNA: TGTGCCAGCAGTTTATCACAGGGCAACTATGGCTACACCTTC.

In this sample, this clone turned up once. The chain joins TRBV11-1 to TRBJ1-1; 9 bases are a match to TRBD1. Germline CDR1 and CDR2: SGHAT and FQDESV (reference sequence). The CDR3 runs 14 residues. V lost 5 bases and J lost 7; bases outside the gene matches: 8. CDR3 protein: CASSLSTGQGEAFF. In nucleotides, the CDR3 is TGTGCCAGCAGCCTTTCCACGGGACAGGGTGAAGCTTTCTTT.

The chain recombines TRBV28 with TRBJ2-3; tentatively, D is TRBD2 (6 bases). The CDR3 is 17 amino acids. Germline CDR1 is MDHEN and CDR2 is SYDVKM. Trimming took 5 bases from V and 0 from J, leaving 18 bases between them. The CDR3, as DNA: TGTGCCAGCAGTCCCCAGTACGCGGGACGAAGCACAGATACGCAGTATTTT. It translates to CASSPQYAGRSTDTQYF.

This clone appeared a single time. Other DNA sequences in this sample translate to the same CDR3. The chain couples TRBV7-2 to TRBJ2-2; TRBD1 aligns across 9 bases. CDR1 and CDR2 from the germline V gene are SGHTA and FQGNSA. This CDR3 region has 15 residues. V was pared by 1 base and J by 4 bases, with 1 base of the junction left unmatched. CDR3 bases: TGTGCCAGCAGCTTAGGACAGGGGGGCACCGGGGAGCTGTTTTTT. This gives the protein CASSLGQGGTGELFF. Full variable domain (rest looked up from reference TRBV7-2 and TRBJ2-2): GAGVSQSPSNKVTEKGKDVELRCDPISGHTALYWYRQSLGQGLEFLIYFQGNSAPDKSGLPSDRFSAERTGGSVSTLTIQRTQQEDSAVYLCASSLGQGGTGELFFGEGSRLTVL.

The V call is TRBV27, the J call TRBJ1-2; 11 bases match TRBD1. V lost 2 bases and J lost 3; bases outside the gene matches: 8. This CDR3 region has 17 residues. Germline V CDR1 and CDR2: MNHEY, SMNVEV (reference sequence). CDR3 sequence reads: CASSLKVGTGGYYGYTF. The CDR3 coding sequence is TGTGCCAGCAGTTTAAAGGTCGGGACAGGGGGTTACTATGGCTACACCTTC.

In nucleotides, the CDR3 is TGTGCCAGCTCACCGTTGCCCGGGACAGGAGTTAACGAGCAGTACTTC. It codes for CASSPLPGTGVNEQYF. J is TRBJ2-7 and V is TRBV18; 8 positions match TRBD1. This CDR3 comprises 16 residues. V was clipped by 3 bases and J by 5 bases; unmatched bases: 12. From germline, CDR1 is KGHSH and CDR2 LQKENI.

The CDR3 reads CASSPPTGGHTGELFF. The CDR3 nucleotides are TGTGCCAGCAGTCCTCCGACAGGGGGCCACACCGGGGAGCTGTTTTTT. The genes are TRBV28 and TRBJ2-2; 10 bases match TRBD1. Trimming took 5 bases from V and 3 from J; bases not matched to a gene: 6. This CDR3 comprises 16 residues. Germline-derived CDR1 and CDR2 are MDHEN and SYDVKM.

The chain joins TRBV7-2 to TRBJ1-2; 7 nucleotides match TRBD1. The CDR3 contains 14 residues. CDR1 SGHTA and CDR2 FQGNSA come from the germline V gene. V shed 3 bases, J shed 2 bases, and the junction held 3 bases outside the gene matches. In DNA, the CDR3 is TGTGCCAGCAGCTTGGGCAGGGGGAACTATGGCTACACCTTC. This encodes CASSLGRGNYGYTF.

The chain couples TRBV5-6 to TRBJ2-3; 9 nucleotides line up with TRBD2. V was clipped by 7 bases and J by 3 bases; unmatched bases: 6. This CDR3 is built from 14 residues. The germline gives CDR1 SGHDT, CDR2 YYEEEE. The CDR3 is CASSPSGVTDTQYF. The CDR3 region has the DNA TGTGCCAGCTCCCCTAGCGGGGTTACAGATACGCAGTATTTT.

The rearrangement links TRBV12-3 or TRBV12-4 to TRBJ2-2; D unclear. The CDR3 sequence is 11 residues long. V lost 5 bases and J lost 9, with 7 bases in between. The CDR3 loop reads CASSRRWELFF. In DNA form, the CDR3 reads TGTGCCAGCAGTCGTCGGTGGGAGCTGTTTTTT.

This chain links TRBV7-2 with TRBJ1-1; no reliable D call. This CDR3 has 14 residues. The germline gives CDR1 SGHTA, CDR2 FQGNSA. V lost 2 bases and J lost 3, with 10 bases in between. Written as DNA, the CDR3 is TGTGCCAGCAGCTTACAAGGCGGGGACACTGAAGCTTTCTTT. Translated: CASSLQGGDTEAFF.

The V and J genes are TRBV24-1 and TRBJ2-3; 11 nucleotides agree with TRBD2. The CDR3 contains 15 residues. Germline loops: CDR1 KGHDR, CDR2 SFDVKD. V lost 4 bases and J lost 9; bases outside the gene matches: 8. The CDR3 DNA reads as TGTGCCACCAGTGACTCGGGACTAGCGGAGGGGACGCAGTATTTT. It translates to CATSDSGLAEGTQYF.

For the CDR3, the DNA is TGTGCCAGCACCCGGGGGGAAGCGGGGGAGTGGGAGCAGTTCTTC. It is translated as CASTRGEAGEWEQFF. The chain links TRBV4-2 to TRBJ2-1, with TRBD2 identical over 8 bases. Unmatched junction bases numbered 15, after V lost 7 bases and J lost 10 bases. The CDR3 loop spans 15 amino acids. Per the germline V gene, CDR1 is LGHNA and CDR2 is YNFKEQ.